The rows below give T cell receptor beta chains drawn from one sample of a study of cytomegalovirus exposure and HLA in healthy donors. Here immunoSEQ multiplex PCR was the method, and the copy in TCRdb shows in-frame clones only, minus some. The table shows around 80,000 clones, with 74% occurring only once. The material sequenced was PBMCs. These receptors all come from a man between 35 and 55 years old in good health and CMV-seropositive. Each CDR3 is given with its conserved first and last residue. The order of the fields is clone size, J gene, V gene, D gene, CDR3 protein, CDR3 DNA. A D gene is named only where the DNA matches it firmly. Size tells how often a clone was seen (once, few, many) or the class of an expanded clone, and some rows leave it out.

clone_size: NA
j_call: TRBJ1-1
v_call: TRBV6-5
d_call: NA
cdr3_aa: CASSSRLENTEAFF
cdr3_nt: TGTGCCAGCAGTTCCCGACTAGAGAACACTGAAGCTTTCTTT

clone_size: few
j_call: TRBJ2-7
v_call: TRBV2
d_call: TRBD1
cdr3_aa: CASRGGRGYEQYF
cdr3_nt: TGTGCCAGCAGAGGGGGCAGGGGATACGAGCAGTACTTC

clone_size: NA
j_call: TRBJ2-7
v_call: TRBV6-4
d_call: TRBD2
cdr3_aa: CASSELAGNEQYF
cdr3_nt: TGTGCCAGCAGTGAGTTAGCGGGTAACGAGCAGTACTTC

clone_size: once
j_call: TRBJ1-4
v_call: TRBV5-4
d_call: NA
cdr3_aa: CASSLRQASNEKLFF
cdr3_nt: TGTGCCAGCAGCCTCCGACAGGCTTCTAATGAAAAACTGTTTTTT

clone_size: NA
j_call: TRBJ1-1
v_call: TRBV30
d_call: NA
cdr3_aa: CAWSVKGIWVAFF
cdr3_nt: TGTGCCTGGAGTGTAAAGGGGATTTGGGTAGCTTTCTTT

clone_size: NA
j_call: TRBJ2-3
v_call: TRBV21-1
d_call: NA
cdr3_aa: CASSTTPRGGGRDTQYF
cdr3_nt: TGTGCCAGCAGCACCACTCCTCGCGGGGGGGGGAGGGATACGCAGTATTTT

clone_size: once
j_call: TRBJ1-5
v_call: TRBV5-6
d_call: TRBD1
cdr3_aa: CASSTNRGQNNQPQHF
cdr3_nt: TGTGCCAGCAGCACCAACAGGGGGCAAAACAATCAGCCCCAGCATTTT

clone_size: few
j_call: TRBJ1-1
v_call: TRBV28
d_call: NA
cdr3_aa: CASSSYREAFF
cdr3_nt: TGTGCCAGCAGTTCGTACAGGGAAGCTTTCTTT

clone_size: once
j_call: TRBJ2-5
v_call: TRBV15
d_call: TRBD2
cdr3_aa: CATSRDKGGLAGVVETQYF
cdr3_nt: TGTGCCACCAGCAGAGATAAGGGAGGACTAGCGGGAGTAGTAGAGACCCAGTACTTC

clone_size: NA
j_call: TRBJ1-4
v_call: TRBV11-2
d_call: TRBD1
cdr3_aa: CASSSTSGGAGEKLFF
cdr3_nt: TGTGCCAGCAGTTCTACTTCAGGGGGCGCGGGTGAAAAACTGTTTTTT

clone_size: NA
j_call: TRBJ1-3
v_call: TRBV5-1
d_call: TRBD1
cdr3_aa: CASSLEGQWTGAKYSGNTIYF
cdr3_nt: TGCGCCAGCAGCTTGGAGGGTCAATGGACAGGGGCCAAATACTCTGGAAACACCATATATTTT

clone_size: once
j_call: TRBJ1-5
v_call: TRBV19
d_call: TRBD1
cdr3_aa: CASSIGGQGLVQPQHF
cdr3_nt: TGTGCCAGTAGTATCGGGGGACAGGGTTTGGTTCAGCCCCAGCATTTT